This passage covers 24 T cell receptor beta chains from one sample sequenced in a study of post-analysis software for immune sequencing data (dated by TCRdb to 2013 to 2016). The library was prepared using PCR. For sequencing, an Illumina HiSeq 2500 was employed. To reduce PCR and sequencing biases, unique molecular identifiers were incorporated into the TCR beta cDNA libraries. TCRdb redid the processing of the public reads, applying fastp at Q25 and MiXCR, and retained in-frame beta chains. CDR3 protein sequences are deduplicated, and each keeps its most common genes and DNA. In this sample the table shows roughly 570,000 distinct CDR3 sequences, 30% to 40% of which occur a single time. Of the sample, about 5.6% falls within the top ten clones. Findings and caveats that apply to the study as a whole: Patients showed significantly higher frequencies than controls for about five TRBV segments, among them TRBV5-6, TRBV5-1 and TRBV20-1.

Their cognate antigens are unknown. Sequenced material: blood. Receptors were obtained from a girl aged 2 to 17 with multiple sclerosis.

This chain uses TRBV20-1 with TRBJ1-5; D remains ambiguous. Per the germline V gene, CDR1 is DFQATT and CDR2 is SNEGSKA (reference sequence). V lost 3 bases to trimming and J lost 2 bases, with 14 bases between them. The CDR3 runs to 15 residues. The CDR3 sequence: CSARAAGRGNQPQHF. The CDR3 DNA is TGCAGTGCTAGGGCGGCGGGAAGAGGCAATCAGCCCCAGCATTTT.

This chain connects TRBV6-1 to TRBJ2-3; TRBD1 agrees at 10 bases. This CDR3 is built from 15 residues. Germline V gives CDR1 MNHNS, CDR2 SASEGT. V was pared by 6 bases and J by 1 base, with 4 bases of the junction left unmatched. The DNA for the CDR3 is TGTGCCAGCAGGGGGACAGGGGAGGGCACAGATACGCAGTATTTT. The encoded protein is CASRGTGEGTDTQYF.

This clonotype occurred a few times. This chain joins TRBV6-2 or TRBV6-3 and TRBJ2-4; D may be TRBD1 or TRBD2 (5 bases each). The CDR3 is made up of 11 amino acids. V shed 6 bases and J shed 13 bases, with 13 bases lying between them. CDR1 and CDR2 from the germline V gene are MNHEY and SVGEGT. The CDR3 reads CASSSGTPQYF. CDR3 DNA sequence: TGTGCCAGCAGCTCCGGGACGCCCCAGTACTTC.

Many counts were recorded for this clonotype. The V call is TRBV7-3, the J call TRBJ2-7, with D possibly being TRBD1 or TRBD2 (5 bases each). This CDR3 has 14 amino acids. V lost 1 base to trimming and J lost 5 bases, with 12 bases between them. Germline V gives CDR1 SGHTA, CDR2 FQGTGA. CDR3 protein: CASSLMGRDHEQYF. The DNA of the CDR3 is TGTGCCAGCAGCTTAATGGGCAGGGACCACGAGCAGTACTTC.

This chain uses TRBV12-5 with TRBJ2-1; D unclear. This CDR3 contains 12 residues. Germline V CDR1 and CDR2: LGHNT, FRNRAP. Trimming shortened V by 5 bases and J by 8 bases, and 10 bases separated the two germline ends. This CDR3 reads CASGPDRHEQFF. In DNA, the CDR3 is TGTGCTAGTGGTCCGGATCGTCATGAGCAGTTCTTC.

This clonotype came up a few times. J is TRBJ1-1 and V is TRBV6-6, with D maybe TRBD1 (6 bases). The CDR3 contains 14 residues. Trimming shortened V by 2 bases and J by 7 bases, and 14 bases separated the two germline ends. CDR1 MNHNY and CDR2 SVGAGI come from the germline V gene (reference sequence). The CDR3 DNA reads as TGTGCCAGCAGTTACCTCCAGGGGAAAGGTGAAGCTTTCTTT. Its protein product is CASSYLQGKGEAFF.

The sample holds a few counts of this clonotype. The CDR3 bases are TGTGCCGCGGGGATGTTGGGTTCACCCCTCCACTTT. Amino acids: CAAGMLGSPLHF. The chain uses TRBV6-6 and TRBJ1-6; D gene ambiguous. Looked up from germline, CDR1 is MNHNY and CDR2 is SVGAGI (reference sequence). Trimming removed 11 bases from V and 9 bases from J, with 14 bases in between. The CDR3 totals 12 residues.

This clonotype was observed a few times. The V gene is TRBV4-1, the J gene TRBJ1-2; 8 bases are a match to TRBD1. Germline lookup yields CDR1 MGHRA and CDR2 YSYEKL. V was pared by 1 base and J by 8 bases, with 6 bases of the junction left unmatched. The CDR3 extends over 14 amino acids. CDR3 coding DNA: TGCGCCAGCAGCCAAGGACAGGGGTACGAAGGCTACACCTTC. Translation gives CASSQGQGYEGYTF.

The J gene is TRBJ2-5, the V gene TRBV6-1; D gene uncertain. Germline V gene sequence: CDR1 MNHNS, CDR2 SASEGT. This CDR3 is built from 15 residues. V was cut by 4 bases and J by 1 base, with 13 bases left in between. CDR3 amino acids: CASSGGVSLQETQYF. CDR3 in DNA: TGTGCCAGCAGTGGTGGGGTGTCCCTCCAAGAGACCCAGTACTTC.

The CDR3 is CSASFGGSGQPQHF. The CDR3 nucleotides read TGCAGTGCTAGCTTTGGCGGGTCGGGGCAGCCCCAGCATTTT. The chain recombines TRBV20-1 with TRBJ1-5, with D hard to call. The CDR3 runs to 14 residues. Trimming took 3 bases from V and 7 from J, leaving 16 bases between them. The V gene's germline CDR1 is DFQATT and CDR2 SNEGSKA (reference sequence).

The chain couples TRBV12-3 or TRBV12-4 to TRBJ2-1; 9 nucleotides line up with TRBD2. J was trimmed by 3 bases and V by 6 bases; bases with no gene match: 6. The CDR3 sequence is 15 residues long. The chain's CDR3 is CASRTSGGNYNEQFF. The CDR3, as DNA: TGTGCCAGCAGAACCAGCGGGGGGAACTACAATGAGCAGTTCTTC.

This clonotype was detected a few times. V and J are TRBV5-1 and TRBJ2-7; TRBD2 matches at 7 bases. This CDR3 contains 16 residues. V was clipped by 0 bases and J by 0 bases; unmatched bases: 6. The germline gives CDR1 SGHRS, CDR2 YFSETQ. The DNA for the CDR3 is TGCGCCAGCAGCTTGGACAGCGGGGTGAGCTCCTACGAGCAGTACTTC. As protein: CASSLDSGVSSYEQYF.

The V call is TRBV2, the J call TRBJ2-3; 14 nucleotides agree with TRBD2. Germline assignment: CDR1 SNHLY and CDR2 FYNNEI. The CDR3 length is 14 residues. V shed 8 bases and J 5 bases; nucleotides not matched to a gene: 3. The CDR3 is CASSGLAGGDTQYF. The DNA for the CDR3 is TGTGCCAGCTCCGGACTAGCGGGAGGAGATACGCAGTATTTT.

This clonotype was seen only a few times. The chain employs TRBV10-3 and TRBJ2-3; 7 bases match TRBD2. The ends lost 1 base at V and 7 bases at J; junction bases unmatched: 2. Germline V gene lookup returns CDR1 ENHRY and CDR2 SYGVKD. The CDR3 is made up of 13 amino acids. The CDR3 loop is CAISEWEGNTQYF. For the CDR3, the DNA is TGTGCCATCAGTGAGTGGGAGGGAAATACGCAGTATTTT.

The chain has TRBV10-1 and TRBJ2-2; a possible D gene is TRBD2 (6 bases). CDR1 and CDR2 from the germline V gene are WNHNN and SYGVQD (reference sequence). Trimming removed 6 bases from V and 1 base from J, with 21 bases in between. The CDR3 length is 18 residues. This CDR3 reads CASSRLGAGLLNTGELFF. The CDR3 coding sequence is TGCGCCAGCAGCCGCCTAGGTGCGGGGCTATTGAACACCGGGGAGCTGTTTTTT.

This clonotype was counted ten times or more. The chain carries TRBV29-1 and TRBJ2-5; weak D call: TRBD2 (7 bases). CDR3 length: 18 amino acids. Germline CDR1 reads SQVTM; CDR2 reads ANQGSEA. V lost 5 bases and J lost 2, with 27 bases in between. This CDR3 is CSVFRGLGRGSEQETQYF. The CDR3 region has the DNA TGCAGCGTTTTTCGGGGATTAGGGAGGGGGTCGGAGCAAGAGACCCAGTACTTC.

This clonotype was counted a few times. J is TRBJ2-5 and V is TRBV12-3 or TRBV12-4, with D possibly being TRBD1 or TRBD2 (5 bases each). Trimming removed 5 bases from V and 2 bases from J, with 15 bases in between. The CDR3 is made up of 15 amino acids. Here the CDR3 reads CASSPSGTAQETQYF. CDR3 DNA: TGTGCCAGCAGTCCATCGGGGACGGCACAAGAGACCCAGTACTTC.

This clonotype was detected a few times. The chain is built from TRBV5-1 and TRBJ2-5; 11 bases match TRBD2. This CDR3 spans 16 amino acids. CDR1 is SGHRS and CDR2 is YFSETQ in the germline V gene. V was clipped by 4 bases and J by 1 base; unmatched bases: 6. CDR3 nucleotides: TGCGCCAGCAGCCGTTCGACTAGCGGGGCCCAAGAGACCCAGTACTTC. As protein: CASSRSTSGAQETQYF.

The chain couples TRBV20-1 to TRBJ2-5; a weak D match, TRBD2 (6 bases). V lost 3 bases and J 4 bases, leaving 15 bases between the germline ends. The CDR3 sequence is 14 residues long. The germline V gene has CDR1 DFQATT and CDR2 SNEGSKA (reference sequence). This chain's CDR3 is CSASPVSGAETQYF. The CDR3 bases are TGCAGTGCTAGCCCCGTGTCGGGAGCAGAGACCCAGTACTTC.

This clonotype was observed a handful of times. V gene TRBV3-1 combines with J gene TRBJ1-2; D is unclear. CDR1 is LGHDT, CDR2 YNNKEL, per germline (reference sequence). V lost 1 base and J 3 bases, leaving 12 bases between the germline ends. CDR3 length: 15 amino acids. This CDR3 is CASSQGVQEYYGYTF. DNA of the CDR3: TGTGCCAGCAGCCAAGGGGTCCAGGAGTACTATGGCTACACCTTC.

To note about this clonotype: This may be a read error, as it is one base from a much larger clone. The CDR3 reads CARSFPGQGTYEQYF. Here the CDR3 DNA reads TGTGCCAGAAGCTTCCCGGGACAGGGGACCTACGAGCAGTACTTC. The chain recombines TRBV7-9 with TRBJ2-7; TRBD1 aligns across 10 bases. CDR1 SEHNR and CDR2 FQNEAQ come from the germline V gene (reference sequence). This CDR3 region has 15 residues.

In this sample, this clonotype turned up a few times. V and J are TRBV6-1 and TRBJ1-4, with D unresolved. The CDR3 is 17 residues long. CDR1 MNHNS and CDR2 SASEGT come from the germline V gene. V lost 4 bases and J 0 bases, leaving 15 bases between the germline ends. The CDR3 nucleotides are TGTGCCAGCAGTGCGTACCACAGAATCTCAACTAATGAAAAACTGTTTTTT. This codes for CASSAYHRISTNEKLFF.

In this sample, this clonotype turned up a few times. The V call is TRBV2, the J call TRBJ2-7, with no clear D. The CDR3 length is 12 residues. In germline, CDR1 is SNHLY, CDR2 FYNNEI. The V gene lost 6 bases and the J gene lost 3 bases, with 9 bases spanning the gap. DNA of the CDR3: TGTGCCAGCAGAGCCGAACTCTACGAGCAGTACTTC. This translates into CASRAELYEQYF. The full variable domain, rest sourced from reference TRBV2 and TRBJ2-7, is EPEVTQTPSHQVTQMGQEVILRCVPISNHLYFYWYRQILGQKVEFLVSFYNNEISEKSEIFDDQFSVERPDGSNFTLKIRSTKLEDSAMYFCASRAELYEQYFGPGTRLTVT.

The table lists this clonotype with a few counts. The rearrangement uses TRBV5-1 and TRBJ2-5, with D possibly being TRBD2 (6 bases). The J call may be in error: the DNA end matches TRBJ2-7 better. The germline V gene encodes CDR1 SGHRS and CDR2 YFSETQ. The CDR3 totals 15 residues. The CDR3 loop reads CASSLDAGPGYEQYF. CDR3 nucleotides: TGCGCCAGCAGCTTGGACGCGGGGCCAGGGTACGAGCAGTACTTC.